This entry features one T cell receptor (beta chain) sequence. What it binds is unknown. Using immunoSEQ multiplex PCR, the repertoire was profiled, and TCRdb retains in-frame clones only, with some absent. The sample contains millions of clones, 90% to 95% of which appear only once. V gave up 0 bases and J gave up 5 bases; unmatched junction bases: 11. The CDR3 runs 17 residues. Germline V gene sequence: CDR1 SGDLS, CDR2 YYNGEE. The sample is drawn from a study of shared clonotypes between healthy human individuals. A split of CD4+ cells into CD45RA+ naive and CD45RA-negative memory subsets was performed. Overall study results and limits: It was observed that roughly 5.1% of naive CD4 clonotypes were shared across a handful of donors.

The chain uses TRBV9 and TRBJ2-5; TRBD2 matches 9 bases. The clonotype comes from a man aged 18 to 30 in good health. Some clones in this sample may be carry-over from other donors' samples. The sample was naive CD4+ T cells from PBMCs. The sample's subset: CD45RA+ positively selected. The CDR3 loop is CASSVAPQREAGETQYF. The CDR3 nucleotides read TGTGCCAGCAGCGTAGCCCCCCAGCGGGAGGCCGGGGAGACCCAGTACTTC.